This TCR beta chain emerged from a study of blood T cell repertoires in COVID-19. Study information: Researchers got acute and convalescent COVID-19 samples from the United States, Italy and Spain. The cDNA or gDNA used as material had been derived from T cells, B-cell-depleted T cells, or PBMCs.

Per the germline V gene, CDR1 is MNHEY and CDR2 is SVGAGI. V was cut by 6 bases and J by 8 bases, with 20 bases left in between. The CDR3 runs 15 residues. Original processing notes: Counts of nucleated cells, estimated from reference gene primer amplification, were obtained. Measured with immunoSEQ multiplex PCR; TCRdb has only the in-frame clones, and not every one. V and J calls and clone size are those listed in that table; D and trimming were worked out from the DNA. The data contain some 110,000 clones, about 75% of them singletons. The sample comprised peripheral blood. This TCR was recovered from a woman aged 70-85 years with acute or convalescent COVID-19. This chain connects TRBV6-5 to TRBJ2-1, with D possibly being TRBD2 (6 bases). The CDR3 region is CASSQGGEAWDEQFF. The DNA of the CDR3 is TGTGCCAGCAGCCAGGGTGGGGAGGCTTGGGATGAGCAGTTCTTC.